This T cell receptor (beta chain) originates from a study of T cells of healthy individuals. The germline gives CDR1 SGHKS, CDR2 YYEKEE (reference sequence). V dropped 4 bases and J dropped 4 bases, with 14 bases sitting between them. CDR3 length: 14 residues. MiXCR was run by TCRdb on the 5' RACE reads, yielding one entry per CDR3 protein. The sample yields around 79,000 distinct CDR3 sequences, roughly 5.1% seen once. The genes are TRBV5-5 and TRBJ1-1; D perhaps matches TRBD1 (5 bases). The source is a female donor in good health. In nucleotides, the CDR3 is TGTGCCAGCAGCATCCCAGGGAGGTCCACTGAAGCTTTCTTT. This translates into CASSIPGRSTEAFF. Looking up the rest from reference TRBV5-5 and TRBJ1-1 gives the full variable domain: DAGVTQSPTHLIKTRGQQVTLRCSPISGHKSVSWYQQVLGQGPQFIFQYYEKEERGRGNFPDRFSARQFPNYSSELNVNALLLGDSALYLCASSIPGRSTEAFFGQGTRLTVV.